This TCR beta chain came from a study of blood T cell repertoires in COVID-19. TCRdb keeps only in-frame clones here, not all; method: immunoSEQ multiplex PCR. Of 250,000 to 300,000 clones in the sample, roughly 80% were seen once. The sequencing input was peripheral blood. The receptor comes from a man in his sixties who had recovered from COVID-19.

CDR3 coding DNA: TGTGCCATCAGAGAACGGGACAGGGAGTTATATTCACCCCTCCACTTT. It specifies CAIRERDRELYSPLHF. V is TRBV10-3 and J is TRBJ1-6; the match to TRBD1 covers 9 bases. V gave up 6 bases and J gave up 8 bases; unmatched junction bases: 11. This CDR3 spans 16 amino acids. In germline, CDR1 is ENHRY, CDR2 SYGVKD.